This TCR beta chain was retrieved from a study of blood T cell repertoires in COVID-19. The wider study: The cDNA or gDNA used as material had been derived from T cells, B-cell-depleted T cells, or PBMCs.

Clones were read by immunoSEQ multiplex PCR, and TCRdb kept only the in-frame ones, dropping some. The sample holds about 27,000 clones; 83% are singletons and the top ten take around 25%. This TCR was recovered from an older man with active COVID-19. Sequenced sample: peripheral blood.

The CDR3 bases are TGTGCCAGCAGCGTGAGAGGAGGACTGTCCATCGGCACAGATACGCAGTATTTT. It encodes CASSVRGGLSIGTDTQYF. This chain joins TRBV7-9 and TRBJ2-3; possible D gene TRBD2, 5 bases. The CDR3 sequence is 18 residues long. V shed 5 bases and J shed 1 base, with 22 bases lying between them. Germline V gives CDR1 SEHNR, CDR2 FQNEAQ (reference sequence).